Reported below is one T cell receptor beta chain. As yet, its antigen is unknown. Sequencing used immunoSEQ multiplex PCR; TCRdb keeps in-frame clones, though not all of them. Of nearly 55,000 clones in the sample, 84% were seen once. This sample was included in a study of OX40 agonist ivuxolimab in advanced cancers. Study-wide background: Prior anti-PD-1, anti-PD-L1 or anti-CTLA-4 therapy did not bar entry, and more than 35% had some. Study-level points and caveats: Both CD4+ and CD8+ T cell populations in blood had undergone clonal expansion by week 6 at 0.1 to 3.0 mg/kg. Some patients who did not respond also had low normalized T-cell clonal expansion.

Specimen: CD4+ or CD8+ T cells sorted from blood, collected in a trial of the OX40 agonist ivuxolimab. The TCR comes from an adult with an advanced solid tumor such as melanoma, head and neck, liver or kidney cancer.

As DNA, the CDR3 is TGTGCCAGTAGTATCACCAGGGAGACTAATGAAAAACTGTTTTTT. As protein: CASSITRETNEKLFF. The gene calls are TRBV19 and TRBJ1-4; weak D call: TRBD1 (5 bases). From germline, CDR1 is LNHDA and CDR2 SQIVND (reference sequence). The CDR3 loop spans 15 amino acids. The V and J ends lost 3 bases and 2 bases respectively, with 10 bases between them. Supplemented by reference TRBV19 and TRBJ1-4, the full variable domain reads DGGITQSPKYLFRKEGQNVTLSCEQNLNHDAMYWYRQDPGQGLRLIYYSQIVNDFQKGDIAEGYSVSREKKESFPLTVTSAQKNPTAFYLCASSITRETNEKLFFGSGTQLSVL.